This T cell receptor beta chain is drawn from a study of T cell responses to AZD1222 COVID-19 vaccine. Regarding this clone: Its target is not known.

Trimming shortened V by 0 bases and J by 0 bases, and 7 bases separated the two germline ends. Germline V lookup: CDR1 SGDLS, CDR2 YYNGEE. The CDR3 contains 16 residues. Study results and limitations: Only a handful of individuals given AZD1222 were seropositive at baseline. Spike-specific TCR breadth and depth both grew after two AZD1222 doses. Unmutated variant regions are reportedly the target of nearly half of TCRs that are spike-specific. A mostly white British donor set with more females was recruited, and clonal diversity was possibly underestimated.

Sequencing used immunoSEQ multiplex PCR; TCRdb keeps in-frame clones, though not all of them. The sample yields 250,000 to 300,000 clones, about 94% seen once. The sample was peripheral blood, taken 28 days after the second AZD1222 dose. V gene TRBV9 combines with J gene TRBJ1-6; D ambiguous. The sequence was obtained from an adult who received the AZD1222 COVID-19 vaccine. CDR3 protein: CASSVGESSYNSPLHF. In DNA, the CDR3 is TGTGCCAGCAGCGTAGGGGAGAGCTCCTATAATTCACCCCTCCACTTT.